This T cell receptor beta chain was identified in a study of shared clonotypes between healthy human individuals. Clones were sequenced by immunoSEQ multiplex PCR, and TCRdb holds only the in-frame ones, with some missing. The sample records 2 million to 3 million clones, 85% to 95% being singletons. The CDR3 covers 14 residues. Germline CDR1 and CDR2: MNHNS and SASEGT. The V gene end was trimmed by 7 bases and the J gene end by 5 bases; junction bases not matched to a gene: 6. This rearrangement joins TRBV6-1 to TRBJ2-2; TRBD2 aligns across 8 bases. The sequence derives from a man younger than 30 in good health. The specimen was naive CD4+ T cells sorted from blood. Indicated subset: CD45RA+ positively selected. The CDR3, as DNA: TGTGCCAGCATAGCGGAGCGGGGGACCGGGGAGCTGTTTTTT. Its translation is CASIAERGTGELFF.